These 12 T cell receptor beta chains were all obtained from the same sample, sequenced in a study of T cells in Graves' hyperthyroidism and ophthalmopathy. The investigators amplified TCR beta CDR3 regions from RNA transcripts. The primer set for the first-round RT-PCR of the TCR CDR3 was HTBI. TCRdb fed the multiplex PCR reads into MiXCR, producing one record per CDR3 protein. The sample includes approximately 330,000 distinct CDR3 sequences, approximately 15% of them seen just once. Specimen: blood. The receptor source for this set is a woman in her thirties or forties with Graves' ophthalmopathy.

This clonotype was detected ten times or more. This chain joins TRBV2 and TRBJ1-2; no clear D. The CDR3 runs 13 residues. With 5 bases removed from V and 3 bases from J, the gap between germline ends came to 10 bases. Looked up from germline, CDR1 is SNHLY and CDR2 is FYNNEI. The CDR3 spells CASSFTRDYGYTF. The CDR3 nucleotides read TGTGCCAGCAGTTTTACAAGGGACTATGGCTACACCTTC.

This clonotype was counted between two and nine times. The chain employs TRBV4-1 and TRBJ1-2, with 7 bases that match TRBD1. Germline V gene data show CDR1 as MGHRA and CDR2 as YSYEKL. J was trimmed by 6 bases and V by 5 bases; bases with no gene match: 9. The length of the CDR3 is 14 residues. This CDR3 is CASSTLTGADGYTF. The CDR3, as DNA: TGCGCCAGCAGCACCCTTACAGGGGCGGATGGCTACACCTTC.

This clonotype was recorded many times. This rearrangement joins TRBV29-1 to TRBJ2-1; 7 nucleotides line up with TRBD2. Germline assignment: CDR1 SQVTM and CDR2 ANQGSEA. V shed 3 bases and J 11 bases; nucleotides not matched to a gene: 13. This CDR3 region has 14 residues. DNA of the CDR3: TGCAGCGTTGAGTGGCGGGAGCTCCTATCAAAGCAGTTCTTC. This codes for CSVEWRELLSKQFF.

This clonotype was counted between two and nine times. The gene calls are TRBV18 and TRBJ2-7, with D possibly matching TRBD2 (6 bases). CDR3 size: 15 residues. Trimming took 0 bases from V and 5 from J, leaving 14 bases between them. In germline, CDR1 is KGHSH, CDR2 LQKENI. CDR3 DNA: TGTGCCAGCTCACCACCAGGACTATCAGGGAACGAGCAGTACTTC. Amino acid sequence: CASSPPGLSGNEQYF.

This clonotype appeared a few times. The rearrangement joins TRBV30 to TRBJ2-7; the match to TRBD1 covers 9 bases. The J segment lost 5 bases and the V segment lost 0 bases, leaving 8 bases of the junction unmatched. CDR1 and CDR2 (germline): GTSNPN, SVGIG (reference sequence). This CDR3 spans 15 amino acids. The chain's CDR3 is CAWSVYGTGSNEQYF. CDR3 in DNA: TGTGCCTGGAGTGTTTATGGGACAGGGTCCAACGAGCAGTACTTC. The variable domain in full, with the rest retrieved from reference TRBV30 and TRBJ2-7, is SQTIHQWPATLVQPVGSPLSLECTVEGTSNPNLYWYRQAAGRGLQLLFYSVGIGQISSEVPQNLSASRPQDRQFILSSKKLLLSDSGFYLCAWSVYGTGSNEQYFGPGTRLTVT.

This CDR3 reads CASSGVAVSSYNEQFF. In DNA form, the CDR3 reads TGTGCCAGTAGTGGAGTAGCGGTTAGCTCCTACAATGAGCAGTTCTTC. The V gene is TRBV19, the J gene TRBJ2-1; perhaps TRBD2 as D (6 bases). Germline lookup yields CDR1 LNHDA and CDR2 SQIVND (reference sequence). Between the trimmed V and J ends, which lost 5 bases and 0 bases, there was a span of 14 bases. This CDR3 is built from 16 residues. The whole variable domain, filled in from reference TRBV19 and TRBJ2-1, reads DGGITQSPKYLFRKEGQNVTLSCEQNLNHDAMYWYRQDPGQGLRLIYYSQIVNDFQKGDIAEGYSVSREKKESFPLTVTSAQKNPTAFYLCASSGVAVSSYNEQFFGPGTRLTVL.

This rearrangement joins TRBV7-9 to TRBJ2-2; unclear D gene. The CDR3 is 11 residues long. Germline loops: CDR1 SEHNR, CDR2 FQNEAQ (reference sequence). Trimming shortened V by 5 bases and J by 9 bases, and 7 bases separated the two germline ends. The CDR3, as DNA: TGTGCCAGCAGCCCTCTGAGGGAGCTGTTTTTT. Translation: CASSPLRELFF.

This clonotype was counted at least ten times. The CDR3 bases are TGTGCCAGCAGTTACCGGCGGGAGGGCAGGAACACCGGGGAGCTGTTTTTT. It codes for CASSYRREGRNTGELFF. The V and J genes are TRBV6-1 and TRBJ2-2, with 9 nucleotides matching TRBD2. The junction had 8 bases not matched to a gene; V was cut back by 5 bases and J by 1 base. Per germline, CDR1 MNHNS and CDR2 SASEGT. This CDR3 has 17 residues.

This clonotype was seen many times. This rearrangement joins TRBV3-1 to TRBJ1-6, with 7 bases that match TRBD1. The germline V gene encodes CDR1 LGHDT and CDR2 YNNKEL (reference sequence). This CDR3 region has 15 residues. After removal of 3 bases from V and 10 bases from J, the junction contained 9 bases not matched to a gene. In DNA form, the CDR3 reads TGTGCCAGCAGCCACCGACAGGGCGTCGGCTCACCCCTCCACTTT. Its protein product is CASSHRQGVGSPLHF.

The rearrangement uses TRBV6-1 and TRBJ2-7; 7 bases align to TRBD2. The CDR3 loop spans 13 amino acids. Trimming at V came to 6 bases and at J to 3 bases, leaving 5 bases not matched to a gene. Germline-derived CDR1 and CDR2 are MNHNS and SASEGT. The CDR3 region is CASRPSGYYEQYF. The DNA of the CDR3 is TGTGCCAGCAGGCCTAGCGGTTACTACGAGCAGTACTTC.

This clonotype was picked up many times. This rearrangement joins TRBV28 to TRBJ2-7; 9 nucleotides line up with TRBD2. V gave up 1 base and J gave up 3 bases; unmatched junction bases: 7. Germline values: CDR1 MDHEN, CDR2 SYDVKM. The CDR3 totals 16 residues. The CDR3 DNA sequence: TGTGCCAGCAGTTTATATATCCTAGCGGGGAACTACGAGCAGTACTTC. Its translation is CASSLYILAGNYEQYF.

There are a few counts of this clonotype. CDR3 DNA sequence: TGTGCCAGCAGGCTTCAGGGGGTTAACACCGGGGAGCTGTTTTTT. Its translation is CASRLQGVNTGELFF. The V gene is TRBV12-3 or TRBV12-4, the J gene TRBJ2-2, with TRBD1 matching 7 bases. The V segment lost 6 bases and the J segment 2 bases; nucleotides outside the gene matches: 6. This CDR3 comprises 15 residues.